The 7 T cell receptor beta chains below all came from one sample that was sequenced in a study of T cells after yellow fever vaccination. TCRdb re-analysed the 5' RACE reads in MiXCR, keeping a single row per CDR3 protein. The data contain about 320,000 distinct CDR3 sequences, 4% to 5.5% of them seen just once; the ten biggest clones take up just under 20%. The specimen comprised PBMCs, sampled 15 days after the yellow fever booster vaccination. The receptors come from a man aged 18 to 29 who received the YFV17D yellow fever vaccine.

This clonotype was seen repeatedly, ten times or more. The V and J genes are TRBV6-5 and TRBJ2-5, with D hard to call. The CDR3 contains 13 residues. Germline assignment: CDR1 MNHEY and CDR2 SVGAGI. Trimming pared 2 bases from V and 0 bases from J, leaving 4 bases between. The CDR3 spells CASSYHNQETQYF. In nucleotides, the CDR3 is TGTGCCAGCAGTTACCACAACCAAGAGACCCAGTACTTC.

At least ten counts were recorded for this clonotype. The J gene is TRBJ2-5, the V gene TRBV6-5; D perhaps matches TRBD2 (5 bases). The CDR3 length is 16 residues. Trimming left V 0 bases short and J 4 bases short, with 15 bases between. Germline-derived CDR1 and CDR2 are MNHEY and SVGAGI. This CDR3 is CASSYSGSYGGETQYF. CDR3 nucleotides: TGTGCCAGCAGTTACTCGGGCTCCTACGGAGGAGAGACCCAGTACTTC.

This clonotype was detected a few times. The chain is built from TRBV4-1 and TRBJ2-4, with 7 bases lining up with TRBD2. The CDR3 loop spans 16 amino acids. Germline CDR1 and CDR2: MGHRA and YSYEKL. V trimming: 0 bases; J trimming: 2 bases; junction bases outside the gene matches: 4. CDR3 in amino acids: CASSQDSRGTKNIQYF. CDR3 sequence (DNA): TGCGCCAGCAGCCAAGACTCGCGGGGGACCAAAAACATTCAGTACTTC.

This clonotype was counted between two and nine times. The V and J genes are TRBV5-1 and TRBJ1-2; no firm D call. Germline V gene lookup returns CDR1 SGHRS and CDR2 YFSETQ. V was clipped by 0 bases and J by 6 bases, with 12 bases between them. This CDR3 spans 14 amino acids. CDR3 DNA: TGCGCCAGCAGCTTGGCCGGCAGCGGAAATGGCTACACCTTC. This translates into CASSLAGSGNGYTF. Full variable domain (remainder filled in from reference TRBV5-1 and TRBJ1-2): KAGVTQTPRYLIKTRGQQVTLSCSPISGHRSVSWYQQTPGQGLQFLFEYFSETQRNKGNFPGRFSGRQFSNSRSEMNVSTLELGDSALYLCASSLAGSGNGYTFGSGTRLTVV.

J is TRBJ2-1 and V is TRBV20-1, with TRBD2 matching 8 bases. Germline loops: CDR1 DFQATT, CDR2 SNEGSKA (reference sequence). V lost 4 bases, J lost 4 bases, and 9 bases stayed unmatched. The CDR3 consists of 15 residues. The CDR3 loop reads CSAIPRGGVYNEQFF. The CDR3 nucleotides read TGCAGTGCTATTCCTCGGGGGGGGGTGTACAATGAGCAGTTCTTC.

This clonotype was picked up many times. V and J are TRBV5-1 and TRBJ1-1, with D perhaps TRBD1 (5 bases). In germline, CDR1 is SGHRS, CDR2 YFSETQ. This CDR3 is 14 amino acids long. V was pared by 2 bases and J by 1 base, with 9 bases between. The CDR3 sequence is CASSFQGPNTEAFF. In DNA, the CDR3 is TGCGCCAGCAGCTTCCAGGGTCCGAACACTGAAGCTTTCTTT.

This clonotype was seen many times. This CDR3 is CASEQENYGYTF. For the CDR3, the DNA is TGTGCCAGCGAACAGGAGAACTATGGCTACACCTTC. J is TRBJ1-2 and V is TRBV7-9, with D possibly TRBD1 on 5 matching bases. The CDR3 runs 12 residues. V lost 8 bases and J 2 bases, leaving 9 bases between the germline ends. CDR1 SEHNR and CDR2 FQNEAQ come from the germline V gene (reference sequence).